The clone carrying this T cell receptor (beta chain) turned up a few times. In germline, CDR1 is LGHDT, CDR2 YNNKEL (reference sequence). This CDR3 region has 16 residues. V was shortened by 4 bases and J by 0 bases, with 10 bases between the two germline ends. The entry originates in a study of human T cells and chemical hapten exposure. For the study at large: Donors were sensitized with 2% DPC on the upper inner arm. Diphenylcyclopropenone was administered weekly to the scalp of patients throughout the roughly 24-week study.

TCRdb re-called the RACE reads with MiXCR, one entry per CDR3 protein. The sample consists of about 190,000 distinct CDR3 sequences, 20% to 25% of them appearing once. Time point specified: patch test 3, about 24 weeks after DPC sensitization. Treatment given: therapeutic diphenylcyclopropenone sensitization with weekly scalp DPC. The chain uses TRBV3-1 and TRBJ2-6; TRBD2 is a possible D gene (5 bases). Source: whole blood, taken in connection with sensitization to the hapten diphenylcyclopropenone (DPC). The sequence derives from a middle-aged woman with alopecia areata. Some clones in this sample may be carry-over from other donors' samples. This chain's CDR3 is CASSPREGSGANVLTF. The CDR3 bases are TGTGCCAGCAGCCCCCGAGAGGGCTCTGGGGCCAACGTCCTGACTTTC.